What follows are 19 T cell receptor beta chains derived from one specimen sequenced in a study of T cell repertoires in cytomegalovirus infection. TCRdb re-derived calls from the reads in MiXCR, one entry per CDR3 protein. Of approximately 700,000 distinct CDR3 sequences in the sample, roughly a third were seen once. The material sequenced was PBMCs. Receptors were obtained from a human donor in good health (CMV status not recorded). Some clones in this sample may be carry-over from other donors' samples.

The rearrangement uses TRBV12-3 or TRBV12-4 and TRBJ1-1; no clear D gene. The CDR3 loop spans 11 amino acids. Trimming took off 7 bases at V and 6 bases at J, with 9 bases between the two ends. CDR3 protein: CASTRWAEAFF. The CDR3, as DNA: TGTGCCAGCACGAGGTGGGCTGAAGCTTTCTTT.

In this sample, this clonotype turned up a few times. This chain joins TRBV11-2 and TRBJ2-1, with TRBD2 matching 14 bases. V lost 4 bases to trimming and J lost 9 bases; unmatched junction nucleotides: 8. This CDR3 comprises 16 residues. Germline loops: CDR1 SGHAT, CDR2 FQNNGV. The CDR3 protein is CASSSEGTSGRSEQFF. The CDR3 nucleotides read TGTGCCAGCAGCTCAGAAGGGACTAGCGGGAGAAGTGAGCAGTTCTTC.

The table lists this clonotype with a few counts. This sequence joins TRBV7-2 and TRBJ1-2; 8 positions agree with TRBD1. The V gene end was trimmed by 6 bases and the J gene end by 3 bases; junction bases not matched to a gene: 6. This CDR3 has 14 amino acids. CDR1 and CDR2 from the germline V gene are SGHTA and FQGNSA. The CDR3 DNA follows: TGTGCCAGCAGACGAGGACAGGGCGACTATGGCTACACCTTC. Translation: CASRRGQGDYGYTF.

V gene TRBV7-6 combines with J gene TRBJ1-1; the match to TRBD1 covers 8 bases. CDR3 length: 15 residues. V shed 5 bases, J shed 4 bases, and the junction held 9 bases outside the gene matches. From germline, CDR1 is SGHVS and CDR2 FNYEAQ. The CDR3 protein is CASSRTGQGGTEAFF. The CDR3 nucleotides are TGTGCCAGCAGCCGGACAGGACAGGGAGGCACTGAAGCTTTCTTT.

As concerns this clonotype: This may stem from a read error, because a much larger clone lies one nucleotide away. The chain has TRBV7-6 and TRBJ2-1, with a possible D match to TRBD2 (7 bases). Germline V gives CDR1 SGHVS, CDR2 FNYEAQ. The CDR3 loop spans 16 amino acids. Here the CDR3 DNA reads TGTGCCAGCAGCGGGAAGGGGGGGACCTCCTACAATGAGCCGTTCTTC. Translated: CASSGKGGTSYNEPFF.

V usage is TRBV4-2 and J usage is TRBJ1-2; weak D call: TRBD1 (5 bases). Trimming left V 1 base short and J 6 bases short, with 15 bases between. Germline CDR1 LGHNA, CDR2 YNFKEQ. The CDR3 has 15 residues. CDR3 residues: CASSQGPGQGDGYTF. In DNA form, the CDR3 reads TGTGCCAGCAGCCAAGGGCCAGGGCAGGGCGATGGCTACACCTTC.

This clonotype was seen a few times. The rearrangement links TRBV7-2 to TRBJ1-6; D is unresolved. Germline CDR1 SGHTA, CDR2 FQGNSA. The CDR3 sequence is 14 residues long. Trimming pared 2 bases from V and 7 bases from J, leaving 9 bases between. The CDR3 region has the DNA TGTGCCAGCAGCTTACAACAGAGCAATTCACCCCTCCACTTT. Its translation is CASSLQQSNSPLHF.

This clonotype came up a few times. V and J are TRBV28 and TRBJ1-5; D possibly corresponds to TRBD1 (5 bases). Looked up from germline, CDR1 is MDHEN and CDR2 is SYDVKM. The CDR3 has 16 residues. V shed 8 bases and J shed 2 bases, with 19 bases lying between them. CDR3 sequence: CASVGGGVWGNQPQHF. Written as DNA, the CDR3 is TGTGCCAGCGTTGGGGGGGGGGTCTGGGGCAATCAGCCCCAGCATTTT.

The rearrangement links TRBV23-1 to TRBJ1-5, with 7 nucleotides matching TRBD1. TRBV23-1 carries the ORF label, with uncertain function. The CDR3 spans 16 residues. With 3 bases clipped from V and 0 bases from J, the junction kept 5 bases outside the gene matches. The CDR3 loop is CASSQQGTDSNQPQHF. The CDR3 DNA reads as TGCGCCAGCAGTCAGCAGGGGACAGATAGCAATCAGCCCCAGCATTTT.

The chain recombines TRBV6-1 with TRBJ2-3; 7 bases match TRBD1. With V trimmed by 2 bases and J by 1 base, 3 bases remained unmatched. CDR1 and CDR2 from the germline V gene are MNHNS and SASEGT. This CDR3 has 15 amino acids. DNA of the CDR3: TGTGCCAGCAGTGAAAGGACAGGCCGCACAGATACGCAGTATTTT. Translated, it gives CASSERTGRTDTQYF.

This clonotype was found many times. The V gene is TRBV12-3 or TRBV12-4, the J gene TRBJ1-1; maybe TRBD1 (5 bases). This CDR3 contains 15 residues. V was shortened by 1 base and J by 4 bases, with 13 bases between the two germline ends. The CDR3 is CASSLGGGITTEAFF. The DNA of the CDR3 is TGTGCCAGCAGTTTAGGGGGGGGTATTACCACTGAAGCTTTCTTT.

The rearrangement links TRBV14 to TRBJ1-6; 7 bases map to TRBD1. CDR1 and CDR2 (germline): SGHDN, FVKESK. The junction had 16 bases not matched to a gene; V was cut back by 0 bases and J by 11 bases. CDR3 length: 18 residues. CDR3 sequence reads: CASSQDVSAGGRMTPLHF. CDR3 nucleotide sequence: TGTGCCAGCAGCCAAGATGTTTCGGCAGGGGGACGGATGACACCCCTCCACTTT.

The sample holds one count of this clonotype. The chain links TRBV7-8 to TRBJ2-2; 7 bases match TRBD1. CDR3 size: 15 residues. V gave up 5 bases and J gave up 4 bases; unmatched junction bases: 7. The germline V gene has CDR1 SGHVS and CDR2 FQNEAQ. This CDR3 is CASSRQGMGTGELFF. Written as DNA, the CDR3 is TGTGCCAGCAGCCGACAGGGAATGGGCACCGGGGAGCTGTTTTTT.

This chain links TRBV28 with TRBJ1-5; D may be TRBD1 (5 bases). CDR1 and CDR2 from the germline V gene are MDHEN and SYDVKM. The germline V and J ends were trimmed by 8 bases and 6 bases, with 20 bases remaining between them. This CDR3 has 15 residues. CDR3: CASYVGGVLAQPQHF. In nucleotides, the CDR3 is TGTGCCAGCTACGTGGGGGGGGTCCTAGCTCAGCCCCAGCATTTT.

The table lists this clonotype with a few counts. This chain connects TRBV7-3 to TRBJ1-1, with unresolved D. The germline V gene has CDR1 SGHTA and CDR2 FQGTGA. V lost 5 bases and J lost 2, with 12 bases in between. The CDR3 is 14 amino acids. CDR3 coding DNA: TGTGCCAGCAGCAAACAAGGGTTTAACACTGAAGCTTTCTTT. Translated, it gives CASSKQGFNTEAFF.

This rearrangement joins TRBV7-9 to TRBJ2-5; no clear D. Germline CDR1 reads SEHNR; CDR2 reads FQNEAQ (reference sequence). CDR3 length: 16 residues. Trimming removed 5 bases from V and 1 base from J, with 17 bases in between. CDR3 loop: CASSGWMAAPQETQYF. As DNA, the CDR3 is TGTGCCAGCAGCGGATGGATGGCCGCTCCCCAAGAGACCCAGTACTTC.

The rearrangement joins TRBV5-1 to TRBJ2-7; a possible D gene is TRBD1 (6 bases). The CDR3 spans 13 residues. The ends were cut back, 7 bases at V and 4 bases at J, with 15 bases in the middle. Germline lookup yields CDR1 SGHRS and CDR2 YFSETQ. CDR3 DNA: TGCGCCAGCGGGCAGCCCGGGACATACGAGCAGTACTTC. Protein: CASGQPGTYEQYF.

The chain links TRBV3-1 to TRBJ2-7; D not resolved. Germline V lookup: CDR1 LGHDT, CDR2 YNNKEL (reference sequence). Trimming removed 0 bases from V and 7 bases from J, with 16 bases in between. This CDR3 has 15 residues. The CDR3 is CASSQDRAGFLEQYF. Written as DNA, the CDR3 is TGTGCCAGCAGCCAAGATCGGGCAGGATTTCTTGAGCAGTACTTC.

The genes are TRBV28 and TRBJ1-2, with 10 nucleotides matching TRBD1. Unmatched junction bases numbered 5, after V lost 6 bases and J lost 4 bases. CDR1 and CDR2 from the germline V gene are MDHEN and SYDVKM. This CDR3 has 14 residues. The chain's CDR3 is CASRSDRGAYGYTF. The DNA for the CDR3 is TGTGCCAGCAGATCGGACAGGGGGGCCTATGGCTACACCTTC.